The sequence of this T cell receptor beta chain was determined in a study of vaccination effects on CD4 cells after COVID-19. Points on this clone: Its specificity is unknown.

The CDR3 runs to 15 residues. Within the ViraFEST assay, antigen-specific CD4+ T cells underwent expansion with viral peptide pools prior to sequencing. CD4+ T cells were isolated after 10 days of culture. A PCR test confirmed that the person had SARS-CoV-2 infection between March and December 2020. Peptides at about 9.9 ug/ml and IL-2 at around 9.3 IU/ml were added to around 2 million PBMC per well. IL-2 medium took the place of half the medium on both days 3 and 7. Produced via immunoSEQ multiplex PCR; TCRdb's table is partial and in-frame only. The sample has tens of thousands of clones, 75% to 85% seen once; the top ten hold about 37%. The study, taken as a whole, reports: Early post-infection timepoints were missing from the study, which also had few convalescent patients. The study found that post-vaccine spike-reactive clones in convalescents were mainly new vaccine-induced clones.

The chain uses TRBV21-1 and TRBJ2-7; TRBD1 is taken as the D call from the table, unchecked against the DNA. TRBV21-1 constitutes a pseudogene. The sample was CD4+ T cells from PBMCs cultured with a peptide pool, taken before COVID-19 vaccination. This clonotype originated in a human donor who had a prior SARS-CoV-2 infection. This CDR3 is CASSKRSLGHAEQYF. Here the CDR3 DNA reads TGTGCCAGCAGCAAAAGATCCTTGGGGCACGCGGAGCAGTACTTC.